This TCR beta chain was sequenced in a study of cytomegalovirus exposure and HLA in healthy donors. The study, taken as a whole, reports: Later examination showed HLA-associated TCR beta chains had greater clonal expansion than equally common others. Presence/absence results assume similar sequencing depth per donor, which may not hold. Many donors shared some public TCRs, even though most TCR sequences were rare.

13 Jbeta primers and 60 Vbeta primers were used for the PCR. TCRdb's copy holds only in-frame clones and misses some; the assay was immunoSEQ multiplex PCR. The sample shows 150,000 to 180,000 clones, about three quarters of them seen only once. Comments on this clone: As yet, its antigen is unknown.

V shed 2 bases and J shed 7 bases, with 8 bases lying between them. The germline V gene has CDR1 GTSNPN and CDR2 SVGIG (reference sequence). The CDR3 has 11 amino acids. Material: PBMCs. V gene TRBV30 combines with J gene TRBJ1-1; D is unresolved. The source of this sequence is a man younger than 35 in good health and CMV-seronegative. The DNA for the CDR3 is TGTGCCTGGAGTCCCCAATTTGAAGCTTTCTTT. Protein: CAWSPQFEAFF.